This T cell receptor (beta chain) came from a study of T-cell memory formation after mild COVID-19. One entry per CDR3 protein, called by TCRdb with MiXCR from the 5' RACE reads. The sample holds about 430,000 distinct CDR3 sequences, approximately 24% seen once. Deletions cut 5 bases from V and 0 bases from J, with 11 bases between. This CDR3 is built from 14 residues. Germline-derived CDR1 and CDR2 are GTSNPN and SVGIG (reference sequence). J is TRBJ1-3 and V is TRBV30; D gene uncertain. The sequenced sample was PBMCs or a T cell subset sorted from them (not recorded which). The receptor was derived from an adult woman who had mild COVID-19 (a few samples of this study predate the infection). Cell type and time point are not known. This chain's CDR3 is CAWGNAASGNTIYF. Here the CDR3 DNA reads TGTGCCTGGGGGAACGCGGCCTCTGGAAACACCATATATTTT.